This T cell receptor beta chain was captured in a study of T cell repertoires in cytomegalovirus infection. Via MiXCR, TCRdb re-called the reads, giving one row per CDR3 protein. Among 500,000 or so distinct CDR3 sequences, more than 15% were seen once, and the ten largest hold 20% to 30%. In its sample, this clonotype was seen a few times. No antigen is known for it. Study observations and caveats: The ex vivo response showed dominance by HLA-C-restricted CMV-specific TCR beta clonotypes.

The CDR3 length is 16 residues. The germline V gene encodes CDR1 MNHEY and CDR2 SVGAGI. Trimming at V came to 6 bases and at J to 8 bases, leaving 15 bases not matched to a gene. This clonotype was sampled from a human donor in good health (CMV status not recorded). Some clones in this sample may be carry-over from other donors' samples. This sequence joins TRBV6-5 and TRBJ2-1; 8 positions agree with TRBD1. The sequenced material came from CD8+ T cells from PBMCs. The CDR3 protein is CASRESRQGARDEQFF. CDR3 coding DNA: TGTGCCAGCAGAGAGAGCCGTCAGGGGGCGCGGGATGAGCAGTTCTTC.